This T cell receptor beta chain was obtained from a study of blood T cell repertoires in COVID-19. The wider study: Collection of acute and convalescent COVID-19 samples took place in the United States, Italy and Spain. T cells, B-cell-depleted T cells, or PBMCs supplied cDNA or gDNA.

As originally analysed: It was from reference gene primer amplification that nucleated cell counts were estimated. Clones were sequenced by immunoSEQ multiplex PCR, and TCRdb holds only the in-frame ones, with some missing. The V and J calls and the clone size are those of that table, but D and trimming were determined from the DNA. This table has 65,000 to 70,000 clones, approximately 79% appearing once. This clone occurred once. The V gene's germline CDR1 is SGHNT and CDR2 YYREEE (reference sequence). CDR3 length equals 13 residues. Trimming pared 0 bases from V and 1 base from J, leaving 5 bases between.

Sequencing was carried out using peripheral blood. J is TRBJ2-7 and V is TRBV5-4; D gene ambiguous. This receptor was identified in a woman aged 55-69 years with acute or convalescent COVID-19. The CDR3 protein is CASSLDRSYEQYF. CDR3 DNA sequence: TGTGCCAGCAGCTTGGACAGATCCTACGAGCAGTACTTC.